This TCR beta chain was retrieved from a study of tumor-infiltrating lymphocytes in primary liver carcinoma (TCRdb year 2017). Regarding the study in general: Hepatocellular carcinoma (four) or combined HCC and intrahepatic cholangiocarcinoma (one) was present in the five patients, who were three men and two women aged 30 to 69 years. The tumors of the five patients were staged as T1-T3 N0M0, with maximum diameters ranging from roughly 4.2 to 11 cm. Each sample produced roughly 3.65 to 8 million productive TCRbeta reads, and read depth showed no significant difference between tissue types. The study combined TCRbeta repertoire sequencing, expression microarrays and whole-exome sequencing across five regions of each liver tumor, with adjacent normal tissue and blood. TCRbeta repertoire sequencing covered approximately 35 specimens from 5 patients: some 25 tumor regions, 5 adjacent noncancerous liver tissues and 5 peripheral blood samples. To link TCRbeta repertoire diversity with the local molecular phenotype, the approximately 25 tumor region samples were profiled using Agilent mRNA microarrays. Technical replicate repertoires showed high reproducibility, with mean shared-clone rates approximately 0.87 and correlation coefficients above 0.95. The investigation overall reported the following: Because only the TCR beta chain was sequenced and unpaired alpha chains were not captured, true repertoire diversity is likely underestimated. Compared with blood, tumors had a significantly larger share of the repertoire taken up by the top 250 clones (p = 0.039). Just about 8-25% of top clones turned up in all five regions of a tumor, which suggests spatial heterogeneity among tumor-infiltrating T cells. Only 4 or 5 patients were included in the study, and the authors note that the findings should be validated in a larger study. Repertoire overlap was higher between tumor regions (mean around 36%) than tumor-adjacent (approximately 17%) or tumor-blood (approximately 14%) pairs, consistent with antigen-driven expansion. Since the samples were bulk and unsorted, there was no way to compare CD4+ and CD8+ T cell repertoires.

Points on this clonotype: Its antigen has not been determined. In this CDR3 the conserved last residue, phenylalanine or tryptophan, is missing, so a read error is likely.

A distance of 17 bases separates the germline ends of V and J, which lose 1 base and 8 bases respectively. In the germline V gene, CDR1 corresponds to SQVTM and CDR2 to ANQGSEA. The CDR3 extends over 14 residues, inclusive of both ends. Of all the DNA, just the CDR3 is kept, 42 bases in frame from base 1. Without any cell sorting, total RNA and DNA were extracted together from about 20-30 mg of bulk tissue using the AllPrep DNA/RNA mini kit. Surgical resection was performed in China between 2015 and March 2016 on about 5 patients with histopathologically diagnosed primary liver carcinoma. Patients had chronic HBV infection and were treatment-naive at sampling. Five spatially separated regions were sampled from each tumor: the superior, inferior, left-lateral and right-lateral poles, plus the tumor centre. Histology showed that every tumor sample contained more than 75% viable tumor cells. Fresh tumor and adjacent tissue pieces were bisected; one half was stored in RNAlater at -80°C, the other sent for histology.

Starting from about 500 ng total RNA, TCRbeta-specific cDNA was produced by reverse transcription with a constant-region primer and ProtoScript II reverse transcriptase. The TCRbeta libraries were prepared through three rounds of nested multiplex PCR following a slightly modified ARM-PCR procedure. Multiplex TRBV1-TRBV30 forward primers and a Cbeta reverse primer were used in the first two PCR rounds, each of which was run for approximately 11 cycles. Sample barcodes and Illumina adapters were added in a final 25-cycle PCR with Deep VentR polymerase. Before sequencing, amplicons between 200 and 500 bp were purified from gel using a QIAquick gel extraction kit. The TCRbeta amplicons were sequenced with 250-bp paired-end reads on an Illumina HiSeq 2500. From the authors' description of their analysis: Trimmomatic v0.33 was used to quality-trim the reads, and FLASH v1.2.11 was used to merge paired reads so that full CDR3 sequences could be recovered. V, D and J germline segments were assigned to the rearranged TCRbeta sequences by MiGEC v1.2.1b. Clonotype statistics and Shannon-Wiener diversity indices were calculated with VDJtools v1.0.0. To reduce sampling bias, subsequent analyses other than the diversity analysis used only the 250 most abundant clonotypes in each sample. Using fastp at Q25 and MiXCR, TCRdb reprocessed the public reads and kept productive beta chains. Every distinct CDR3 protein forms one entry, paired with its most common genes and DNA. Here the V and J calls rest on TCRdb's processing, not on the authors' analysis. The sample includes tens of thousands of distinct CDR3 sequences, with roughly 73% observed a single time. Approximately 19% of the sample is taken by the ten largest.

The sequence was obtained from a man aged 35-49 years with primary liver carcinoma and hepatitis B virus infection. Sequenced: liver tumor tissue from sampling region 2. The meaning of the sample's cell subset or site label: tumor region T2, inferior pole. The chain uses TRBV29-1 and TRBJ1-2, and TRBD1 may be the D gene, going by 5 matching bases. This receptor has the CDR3 CSVEAEGGVDGYTL. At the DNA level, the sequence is TGCAGCGTTGAAGCGGAAGGAGGGGTGGACGGCTACACCCTC.